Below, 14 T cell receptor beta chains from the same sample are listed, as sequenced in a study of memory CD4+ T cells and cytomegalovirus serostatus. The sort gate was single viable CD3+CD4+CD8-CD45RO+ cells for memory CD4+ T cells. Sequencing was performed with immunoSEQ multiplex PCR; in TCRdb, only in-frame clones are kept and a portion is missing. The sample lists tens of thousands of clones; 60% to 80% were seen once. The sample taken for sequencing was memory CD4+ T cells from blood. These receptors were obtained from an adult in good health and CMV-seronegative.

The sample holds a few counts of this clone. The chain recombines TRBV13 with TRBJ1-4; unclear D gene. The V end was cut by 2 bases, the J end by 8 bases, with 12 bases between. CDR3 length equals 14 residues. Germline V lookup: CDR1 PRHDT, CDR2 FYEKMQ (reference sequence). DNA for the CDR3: TGTGCCAGCAGCTTAAGGGAGGCTCGGGAAAAACTGTTTTTT. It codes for CASSLREAREKLFF.

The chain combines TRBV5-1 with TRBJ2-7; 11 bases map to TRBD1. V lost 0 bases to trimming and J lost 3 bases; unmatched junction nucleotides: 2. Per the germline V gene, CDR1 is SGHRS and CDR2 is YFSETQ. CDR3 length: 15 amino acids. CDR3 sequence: CASSLAGTGGYEQYF. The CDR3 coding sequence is TGCGCCAGCAGCTTGGCCGGGACAGGGGGCTACGAGCAGTACTTC.

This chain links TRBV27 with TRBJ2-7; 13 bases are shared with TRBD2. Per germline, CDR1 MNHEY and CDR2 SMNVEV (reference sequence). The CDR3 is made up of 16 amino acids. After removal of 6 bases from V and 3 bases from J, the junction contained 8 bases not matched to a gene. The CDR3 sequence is CASRPWTSGSGYEQYF. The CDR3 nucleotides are TGTGCCAGCAGGCCGTGGACTAGCGGGAGCGGCTACGAGCAGTACTTC.

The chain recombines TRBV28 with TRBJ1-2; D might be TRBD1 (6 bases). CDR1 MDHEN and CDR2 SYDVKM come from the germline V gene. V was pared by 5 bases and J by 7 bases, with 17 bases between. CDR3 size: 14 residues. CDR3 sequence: CASSAPAGAGGYTF. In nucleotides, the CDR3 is TGTGCCAGCAGTGCCCCTGCAGGGGCAGGTGGCTACACCTTC.

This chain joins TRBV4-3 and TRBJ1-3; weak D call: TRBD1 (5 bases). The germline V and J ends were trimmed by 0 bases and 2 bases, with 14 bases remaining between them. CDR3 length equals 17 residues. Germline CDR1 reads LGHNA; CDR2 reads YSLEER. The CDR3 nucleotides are TGCGCCAGCAGCCAAGATGCAGGGAGGGTTGCTGGAAACACCATATATTTT. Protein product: CASSQDAGRVAGNTIYF.

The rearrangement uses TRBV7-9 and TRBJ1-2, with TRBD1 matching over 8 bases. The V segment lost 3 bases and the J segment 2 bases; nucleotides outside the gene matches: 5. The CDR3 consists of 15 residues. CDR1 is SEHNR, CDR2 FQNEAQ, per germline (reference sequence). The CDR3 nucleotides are TGTGCCAGCAGCTTCGGGACAGGAACAAACTATGGCTACACCTTC. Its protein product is CASSFGTGTNYGYTF. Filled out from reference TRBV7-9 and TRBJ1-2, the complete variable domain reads DTGVSQNPRHKITKRGQNVTFRCDPISEHNRLYWYRQTLGQGPEFLTYFQNEAQLEKSRLLSDRFSAERPKGSFSTLEIQRTEQGDSAMYLCASSFGTGTNYGYTFGSGTRLTVV.

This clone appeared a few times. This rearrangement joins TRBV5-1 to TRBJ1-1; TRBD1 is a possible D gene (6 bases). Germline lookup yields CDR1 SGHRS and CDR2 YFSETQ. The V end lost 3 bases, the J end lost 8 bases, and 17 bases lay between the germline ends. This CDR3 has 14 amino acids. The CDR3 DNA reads TGCGCCAGCAGCTGGGGAGAGTCGCAGGGGGAAGCTTTCTTT. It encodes CASSWGESQGEAFF.

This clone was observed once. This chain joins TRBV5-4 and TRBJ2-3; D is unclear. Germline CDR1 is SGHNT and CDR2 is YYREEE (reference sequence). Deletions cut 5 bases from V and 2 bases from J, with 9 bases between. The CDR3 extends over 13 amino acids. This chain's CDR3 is CASRGAYTDTQYF. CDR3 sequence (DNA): TGTGCCAGCAGAGGAGCCTACACAGATACGCAGTATTTT.

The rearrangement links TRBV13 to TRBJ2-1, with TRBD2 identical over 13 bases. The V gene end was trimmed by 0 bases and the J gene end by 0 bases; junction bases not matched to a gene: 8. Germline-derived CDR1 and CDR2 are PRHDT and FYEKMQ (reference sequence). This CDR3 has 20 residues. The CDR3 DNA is TGTGCCAGCAGCTTAGGTCTAACTAGCGGGAGGGGAAGCTCCTACAATGAGCAGTTCTTC. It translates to CASSLGLTSGRGSSYNEQFF.

The CDR3 loop is CASSLKQGGPNYGYTF. As DNA, the CDR3 is TGTGCCAGCAGCTTGAAACAGGGTGGACCTAACTATGGCTACACCTTC. This rearrangement joins TRBV14 to TRBJ1-2, with D perhaps TRBD1 (6 bases). The germline CDR1 and CDR2 sequences are SGHDN and FVKESK. The CDR3 totals 16 residues. With 5 bases removed from V and 0 bases from J, the gap between germline ends came to 16 bases.

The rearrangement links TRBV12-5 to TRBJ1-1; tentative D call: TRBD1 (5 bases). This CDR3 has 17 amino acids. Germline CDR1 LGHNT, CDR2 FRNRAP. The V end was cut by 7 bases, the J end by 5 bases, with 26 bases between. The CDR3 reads CASDLPRGCRRETEAFF. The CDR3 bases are TGTGCTAGTGACCTTCCTAGGGGTTGCAGGAGGGAAACTGAAGCTTTCTTT.

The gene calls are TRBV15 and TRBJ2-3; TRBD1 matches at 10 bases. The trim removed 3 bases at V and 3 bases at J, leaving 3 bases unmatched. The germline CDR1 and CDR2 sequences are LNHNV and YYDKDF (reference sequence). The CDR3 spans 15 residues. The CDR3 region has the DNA TGTGCCACCAGCAGGGGACAGGGGAATACAGATACGCAGTATTTT. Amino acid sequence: CATSRGQGNTDTQYF.

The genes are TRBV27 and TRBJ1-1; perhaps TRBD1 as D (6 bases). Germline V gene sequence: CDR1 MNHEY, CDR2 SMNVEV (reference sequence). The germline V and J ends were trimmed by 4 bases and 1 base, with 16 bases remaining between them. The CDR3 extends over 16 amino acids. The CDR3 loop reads CASSSLTGTRNTEAFF. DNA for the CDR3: TGTGCCAGCAGTTCCCTAACCGGGACACGGAACACTGAAGCTTTCTTT.

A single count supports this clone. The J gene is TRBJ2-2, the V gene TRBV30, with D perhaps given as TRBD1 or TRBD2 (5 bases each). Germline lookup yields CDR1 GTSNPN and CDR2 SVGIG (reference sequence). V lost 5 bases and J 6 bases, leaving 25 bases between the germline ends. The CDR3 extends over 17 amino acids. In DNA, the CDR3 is TGTGCCTGGGCATTCAACCCGGGGCAGGCTCCGTCCGGGGAGCTGTTTTTT. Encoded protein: CAWAFNPGQAPSGELFF.